The rows below give T cell receptor beta chains drawn from one sample of a study of technical replicates of blood from several donors. Clones were sequenced by immunoSEQ multiplex PCR, and TCRdb holds only the in-frame ones, with some missing. This sample has tens of thousands of clones, with roughly nine tenths found just once. What was sequenced was T cells isolated from PBMCs. The source of these receptors is a human donor in good health. Both conserved end residues are part of each CDR3. Fields, in order: CDR3 protein, CDR3 DNA, clone size, D gene, J gene, V gene. D genes are given only for firm matches. Not every row has a clone size; where given, it reads once, few, many or a size class.

CDR3 protein: CASRSGGRNEQFF; CDR3 DNA: TGTGCCAGCAGATCCGGGGGGAGGAATGAGCAGTTCTTC; clone size: -; D gene: TRBD2; J gene: TRBJ2-1; V gene: TRBV28
CDR3 protein: CASSLWDRYNEQFF; CDR3 DNA: TGTGCCAGCAGTTTATGGGACAGATACAATGAGCAGTTCTTC; clone size: -; D gene: -; J gene: TRBJ2-1; V gene: TRBV28
CDR3 protein: CASRSLQDRSYEQYF; CDR3 DNA: TGTGCCAGCCGGTCGTTACAGGACAGATCCTACGAGCAGTACTTC; clone size: -; D gene: -; J gene: TRBJ2-7; V gene: TRBV6-1
CDR3 protein: CASVGRSRTEAFF; CDR3 DNA: TGTGCCAGCGTGGGGAGAAGCCGAACTGAAGCTTTCTTT; clone size: -; D gene: -; J gene: TRBJ1-1; V gene: TRBV2
CDR3 protein: CASSLSGQGSYEQYF; CDR3 DNA: TGTGCCAGCAGTTTATCGGGACAGGGTAGCTACGAGCAGTACTTC; clone size: -; D gene: TRBD1; J gene: TRBJ2-7; V gene: TRBV27
CDR3 protein: CASSPTGFPGEQYF; CDR3 DNA: TGTGCCAGTAGTCCAACAGGGTTCCCCGGGGAGCAGTACTTC; clone size: -; D gene: -; J gene: TRBJ2-7; V gene: TRBV19
CDR3 protein: CASSLGRGALDTQYF; CDR3 DNA: TGTGCCAGCAGCTTGGGAAGGGGCGCTCTGGATACGCAGTATTTT; clone size: -; D gene: -; J gene: TRBJ2-3; V gene: TRBV5-6
CDR3 protein: CASSITVLYEQYF; CDR3 DNA: TGTGCCAGCAGCATTACAGTTCTCTACGAGCAGTACTTC; clone size: once; D gene: -; J gene: TRBJ2-7; V gene: TRBV11-3
CDR3 protein: CASSPGKNYGYTF; CDR3 DNA: TGCGCCAGCAGCCCGGGGAAGAACTATGGCTACACCTTC; clone size: -; D gene: -; J gene: TRBJ1-2; V gene: TRBV4-3
CDR3 protein: CASSQGLAGYNEQFF; CDR3 DNA: TGCGCCAGCAGCCAAGGACTAGCGGGCTACAATGAGCAGTTCTTC; clone size: -; D gene: TRBD2; J gene: TRBJ2-1; V gene: TRBV4-3
CDR3 protein: CASSINPNGADTQYF; CDR3 DNA: TGTGCCAGTAGTATAAACCCGAACGGGGCAGATACGCAGTATTTT; clone size: -; D gene: -; J gene: TRBJ2-3; V gene: TRBV19
CDR3 protein: CASSEWGVHGYTF; CDR3 DNA: TGTGCCAGCAGTGAGTGGGGGGTTCACGGCTACACCTTC; clone size: few; D gene: -; J gene: TRBJ1-2; V gene: TRBV2
CDR3 protein: CASSEGPGAPNYEEFF; CDR3 DNA: TGTGCCAGCAGTGAAGGGCCGGGAGCCCCCAATTACGAAGAGTTCTTC; clone size: -; D gene: -; J gene: TRBJ2-1; V gene: TRBV6-1